The 5 T cell receptor beta chains presented below share a single source sample, sequenced in a study of T cells after yellow fever vaccination. MiXCR, run by TCRdb on the 5' RACE reads, gives a single entry per CDR3 protein. The sample shows just under 600,000 distinct CDR3 sequences, less than 15% of them seen only once. The sample in question was PBMCs, obtained on the day of the yellow fever booster vaccination. The receptors shown here come from a man aged 25-40 years who received the YFV17D yellow fever vaccine.

J is TRBJ2-7 and V is TRBV7-9, with 12 bases identical to TRBD1. The CDR3 loop spans 17 amino acids. V lost 4 bases and J lost 2; bases outside the gene matches: 9. CDR1 SEHNR and CDR2 FQNEAQ come from the germline V gene (reference sequence). In DNA, the CDR3 is TGTGCCAGCAGCTACCGGGACAGGGGGCCTGCCCCCTACGAGCAGTACTTC. Residues: CASSYRDRGPAPYEQYF. Looking up the rest from reference TRBV7-9 and TRBJ2-7 gives the full variable domain: DTGVSQNPRHKITKRGQNVTFRCDPISEHNRLYWYRQTLGQGPEFLTYFQNEAQLEKSRLLSDRFSAERPKGSFSTLEIQRTEQGDSAMYLCASSYRDRGPAPYEQYFGPGTRLTVT.

A few counts support this clonotype. The V call is TRBV12-3 or TRBV12-4, the J call TRBJ2-5, with TRBD1 identical over 7 bases. CDR3 length: 14 amino acids. The junction had 8 bases not matched to a gene; V was cut back by 5 bases and J by 5 bases. The CDR3 DNA sequence: TGTGCCAGCAGTCCGGGACAGAACGGCGAGACCCAGTACTTC. Amino acids: CASSPGQNGETQYF.

This clonotype showed up just a few times. The chain is built from TRBV7-2 and TRBJ1-2; 7 bases are a match to TRBD1. The CDR3 spans 13 residues. Germline assignment: CDR1 SGHTA and CDR2 FQGNSA. V shed 5 bases and J 8 bases; nucleotides not matched to a gene: 8. The CDR3 loop is CASSADRVGGYTF. The CDR3 nucleotides are TGTGCCAGCAGCGCCGACAGGGTAGGCGGCTACACCTTC.

This clonotype showed up many times. V usage is TRBV5-1 and J usage is TRBJ2-2; 8 nucleotides agree with TRBD2. The V gene's germline CDR1 is SGHRS and CDR2 YFSETQ. Germline trimming cut 3 bases from V and 4 bases from J; bases unmatched to any gene: 8. CDR3 length: 16 residues. The DNA for the CDR3 is TGCGCCAGCAGCTCTAATGCGGGGGGACTCACCGGGGAGCTGTTTTTT. It yields the protein CASSSNAGGLTGELFF.

This clonotype was counted between two and nine times. The V and J genes are TRBV27 and TRBJ2-1; 7 bases fit TRBD2. Germline trimming cut 8 bases from V and 7 bases from J; bases unmatched to any gene: 8. The germline V gene encodes CDR1 MNHEY and CDR2 SMNVEV (reference sequence). CDR3 size: 13 residues. CDR3 loop: CASGRGGINEQFF. In DNA form, the CDR3 reads TGTGCCAGCGGACGGGGAGGGATTAATGAGCAGTTCTTC.